This TCR beta chain is from a study of shared clonotypes between healthy human individuals. Study-level background: Each donor's CD8 memory used one plate, CD8 naive two, each CD4 subset three.

CDR3 length: 14 amino acids. A word on this clone: The antigen remains undetermined.

Study-wide points: Naive subsets generally had larger estimated richness than memory subsets. Naive CD4 clonotypes overlapped across a handful of donors at roughly 4.5%.

Over several immunoSEQ plates, each subset's genomic DNA was distributed in even portions. This table comes from immunoSEQ multiplex PCR, and its TCRdb copy is limited to in-frame clones, with some not included. In the table there are 780,000 or so clones, 72% of which are singletons. The J gene is TRBJ2-1, the V gene TRBV21-1; the D segment call TRBD2 is taken from the table without a DNA check. TRBV21-1 is a pseudogene locus. Sequencing input: memory CD4+ T cells sorted from blood. The subset here: CD45RA-negative fraction. This sequence originates from a woman in her twenties or thirties in good health. CDR3 nucleotides: TGTGCCAGCAGCAAATGGTGGGGGGAGAATGAGCAGTTCTTC. Its protein product is CASSKWWGENEQFF.